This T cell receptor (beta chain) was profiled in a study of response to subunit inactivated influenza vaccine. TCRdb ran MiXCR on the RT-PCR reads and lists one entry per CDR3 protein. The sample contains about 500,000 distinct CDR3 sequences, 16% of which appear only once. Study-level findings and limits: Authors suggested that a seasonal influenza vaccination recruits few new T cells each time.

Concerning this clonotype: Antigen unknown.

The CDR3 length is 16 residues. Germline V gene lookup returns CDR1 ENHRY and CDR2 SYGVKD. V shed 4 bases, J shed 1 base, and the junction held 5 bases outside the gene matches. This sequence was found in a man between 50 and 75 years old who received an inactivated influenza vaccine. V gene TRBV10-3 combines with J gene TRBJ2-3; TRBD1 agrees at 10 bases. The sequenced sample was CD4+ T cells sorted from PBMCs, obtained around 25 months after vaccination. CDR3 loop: CAISGTGTGGTDTQYF. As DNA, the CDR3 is TGTGCCATCAGTGGAACCGGGACAGGGGGCACAGATACGCAGTATTTT.